This T cell receptor beta chain was captured by sequencing in a study of cytomegalovirus exposure and HLA in healthy donors. Produced via immunoSEQ multiplex PCR; TCRdb's table is partial and in-frame only. The sample lists around 130,000 clones, approximately 81% occurring once. The germline V gene has CDR1 SGHAT and CDR2 FQNNGV. J lost 8 bases, V lost 4 bases, and 15 bases had no gene match. The CDR3 runs 17 residues. Whole-study findings and limits: Under in vitro conditions, a few CMV-associated chains were confirmed as specific for CMV antigens. Associated with cytomegalovirus, according to the listing, were 150 to 200 TCR beta chains.

Comments on this clone: What it binds is unknown.

The donors were part of the validation cohort, which consisted of under 150 subjects and was separate from the first cohort of several hundred subjects. The sequencing input was PBMCs. The sequence came from a woman in her 30s in good health and CMV-seronegative. This rearrangement joins TRBV11-2 to TRBJ1-2; TRBD1 agrees at 11 bases. CDR3 amino acids: CASSSLRPDRGRGGYTF. CDR3 bases: TGTGCCAGCAGCTCCCTTAGGCCGGACAGGGGGCGAGGAGGCTACACCTTC. Using reference TRBV11-2 and TRBJ1-2 for the parts outside the CDR3, the full variable domain is EAGVAQSPRYKIIEKRQSVAFWCNPISGHATLYWYQQILGQGPKLLIQFQNNGVVDDSQLPKDRFSAERLKGVDSTLKIQPAKLEDSAVYLCASSSLRPDRGRGGYTFGSGTRLTVV.